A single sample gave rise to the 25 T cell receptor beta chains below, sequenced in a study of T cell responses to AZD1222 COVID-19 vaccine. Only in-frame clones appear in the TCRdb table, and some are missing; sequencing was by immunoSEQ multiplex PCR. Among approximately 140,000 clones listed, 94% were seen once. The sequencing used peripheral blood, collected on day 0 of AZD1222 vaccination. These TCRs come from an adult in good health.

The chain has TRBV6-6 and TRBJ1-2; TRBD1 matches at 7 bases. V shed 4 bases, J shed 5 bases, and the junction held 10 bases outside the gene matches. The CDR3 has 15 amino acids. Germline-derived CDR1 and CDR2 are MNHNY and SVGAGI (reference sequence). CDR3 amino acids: CASSFPDRDLYGYTF. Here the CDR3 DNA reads TGTGCCAGCAGTTTCCCAGACAGGGATCTGTATGGCTACACCTTC.

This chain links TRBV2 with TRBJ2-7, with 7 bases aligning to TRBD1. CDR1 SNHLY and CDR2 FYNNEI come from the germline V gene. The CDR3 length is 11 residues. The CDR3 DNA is TGTGCCAGCAGTGAACCGGGACAGCCCACCGTC. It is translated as CASSEPGQPTV.

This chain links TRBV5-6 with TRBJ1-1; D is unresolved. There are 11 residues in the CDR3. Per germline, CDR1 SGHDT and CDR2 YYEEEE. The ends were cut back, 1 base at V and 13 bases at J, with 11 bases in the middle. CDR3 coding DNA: TGTGCCAGCAGCTTGAACGGCTTTAGTTTCTTT. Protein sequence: CASSLNGFSFF.

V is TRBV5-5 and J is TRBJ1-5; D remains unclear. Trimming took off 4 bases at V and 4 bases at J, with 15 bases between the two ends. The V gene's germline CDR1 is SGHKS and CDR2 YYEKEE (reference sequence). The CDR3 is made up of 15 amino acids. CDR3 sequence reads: CASSGSPGRNQPQHF. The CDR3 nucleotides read TGTGCCAGCAGCGGTTCACCTGGGCGAAATCAGCCCCAGCATTTT.

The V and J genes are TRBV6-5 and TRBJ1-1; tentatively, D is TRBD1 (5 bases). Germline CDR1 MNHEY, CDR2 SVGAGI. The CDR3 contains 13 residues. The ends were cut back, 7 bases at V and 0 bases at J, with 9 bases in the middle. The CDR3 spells CASTRGMNTEAFF. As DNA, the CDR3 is TGTGCCAGCACCCGGGGCATGAACACTGAAGCTTTCTTT.

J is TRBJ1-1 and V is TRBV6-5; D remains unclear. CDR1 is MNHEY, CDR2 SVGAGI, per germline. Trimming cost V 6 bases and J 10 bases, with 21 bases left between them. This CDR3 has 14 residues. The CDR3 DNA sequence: TGTGCCAGCAGAGAGACGAACCGGGCGCCCGGAGCTTTCTTT. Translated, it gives CASRETNRAPGAFF.

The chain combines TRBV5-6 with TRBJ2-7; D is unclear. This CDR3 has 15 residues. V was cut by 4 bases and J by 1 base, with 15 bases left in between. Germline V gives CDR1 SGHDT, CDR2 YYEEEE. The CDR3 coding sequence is TGTGCCAGCAGCCCGGCTCCCAGGTTTTCCTACGAGCAGTACGTC. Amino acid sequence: CASSPAPRFSYEQYV.

This CDR3 reads CASSWGFEGYTF. Here the CDR3 DNA reads TGTGCCAGTAGTTGGGGCTTCGAGGGCTACACCTTC. This rearrangement joins TRBV19 to TRBJ1-2, with a possible D match to TRBD1 (5 bases). Per germline, CDR1 LNHDA and CDR2 SQIVND (reference sequence). This CDR3 contains 12 residues. Deletions cut 5 bases from V and 8 bases from J, with 12 bases between.

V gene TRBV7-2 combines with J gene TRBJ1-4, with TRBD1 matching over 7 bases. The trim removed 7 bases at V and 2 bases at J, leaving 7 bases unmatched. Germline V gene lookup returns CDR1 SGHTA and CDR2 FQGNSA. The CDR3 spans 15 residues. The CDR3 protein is CASNIAGGTNEKLFF. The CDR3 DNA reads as TGTGCCAGCAACATCGCAGGGGGTACTAATGAAAAACTGTTTTTT.

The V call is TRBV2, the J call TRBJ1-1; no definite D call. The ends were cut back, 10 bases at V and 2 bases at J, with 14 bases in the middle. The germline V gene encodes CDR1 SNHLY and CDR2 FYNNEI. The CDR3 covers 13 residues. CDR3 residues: CATLPDYNTEAFF. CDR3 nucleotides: TGTGCCACCCTCCCAGATTATAACACTGAAGCTTTCTTT. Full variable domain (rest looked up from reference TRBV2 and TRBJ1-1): EPEVTQTPSHQVTQMGQEVILRCVPISNHLYFYWYRQILGQKVEFLVSFYNNEISEKSEIFDDQFSVERPDGSNFTLKIRSTKLEDSAMYFCATLPDYNTEAFFGQGTRLTVV.

The CDR3 sequence is CASSEGVSGANVLTF. The CDR3, as DNA: TGTGCCAGCAGTGAAGGGGTCTCTGGGGCCAACGTCCTGACTTTC. This chain links TRBV6-1 with TRBJ2-6; D is unresolved. In germline, CDR1 is MNHNS, CDR2 SASEGT. The germline V and J ends were trimmed by 1 base and 0 bases, with 4 bases remaining between them. This CDR3 contains 15 residues.

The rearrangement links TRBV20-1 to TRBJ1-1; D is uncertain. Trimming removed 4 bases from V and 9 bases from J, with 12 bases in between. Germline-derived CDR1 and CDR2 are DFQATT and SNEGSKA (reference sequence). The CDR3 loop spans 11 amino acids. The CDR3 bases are TGCAGTGCTAACCCCATGGGGAAAGCTTTCTTT. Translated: CSANPMGKAFF.

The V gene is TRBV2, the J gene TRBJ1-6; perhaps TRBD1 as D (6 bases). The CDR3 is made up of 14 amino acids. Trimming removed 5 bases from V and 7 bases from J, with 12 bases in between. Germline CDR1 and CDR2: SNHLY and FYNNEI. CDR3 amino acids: CASSQLTGNSPLHF. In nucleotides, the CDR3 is TGTGCCAGCAGTCAACTCACAGGGAATTCACCCCTCCACTTT.

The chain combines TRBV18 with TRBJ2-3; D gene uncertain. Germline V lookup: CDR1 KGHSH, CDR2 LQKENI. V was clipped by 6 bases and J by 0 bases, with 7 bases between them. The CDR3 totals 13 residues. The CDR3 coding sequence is TGTGCCAGCTCCGACAAAAGCACAGATACGCAGTATTTT. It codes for CASSDKSTDTQYF.

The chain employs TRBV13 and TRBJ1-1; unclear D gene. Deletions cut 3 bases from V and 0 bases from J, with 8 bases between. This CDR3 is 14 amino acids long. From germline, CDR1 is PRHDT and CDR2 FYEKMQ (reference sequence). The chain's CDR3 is CASSLGGVNTEAFF. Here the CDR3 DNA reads TGTGCCAGCAGCTTGGGCGGAGTGAACACTGAAGCTTTCTTT.

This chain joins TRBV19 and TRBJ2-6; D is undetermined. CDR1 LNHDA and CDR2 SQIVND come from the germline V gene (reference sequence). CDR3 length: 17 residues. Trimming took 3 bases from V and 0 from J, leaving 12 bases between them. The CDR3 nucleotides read TGTGCCAGTAGTATCGCGACACGCGGCTCTGGGGCCAACGTCCTGACTTTC. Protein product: CASSIATRGSGANVLTF.

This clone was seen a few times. CDR3 residues: CASSKSTSLEQYV. For the CDR3, the DNA is TGTGCCAGCAGTAAGTCGACTAGCCTCGAGCAGTACGTC. This chain connects TRBV2 to TRBJ2-7, with TRBD2 identical over 7 bases. Germline trimming cut 5 bases from V and 6 bases from J; bases unmatched to any gene: 7. Germline CDR1 and CDR2: SNHLY and FYNNEI. This CDR3 is built from 13 residues.

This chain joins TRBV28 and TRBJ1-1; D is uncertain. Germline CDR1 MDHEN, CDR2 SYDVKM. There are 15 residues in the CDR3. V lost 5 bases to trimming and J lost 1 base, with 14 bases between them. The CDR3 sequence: CASSIGTARNTEAFF. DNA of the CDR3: TGTGCCAGCAGTATTGGTACAGCCAGGAACACTGAAGCTTTCTTT. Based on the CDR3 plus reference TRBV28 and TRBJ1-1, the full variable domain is DVKVTQSSRYLVKRTGEKVFLECVQDMDHENMFWYRQDPGLGLRLIYFSYDVKMKEKGDIPEGYSVSREKKERFSLILESASTNQTSMYLCASSIGTARNTEAFFGQGTRLTVV.

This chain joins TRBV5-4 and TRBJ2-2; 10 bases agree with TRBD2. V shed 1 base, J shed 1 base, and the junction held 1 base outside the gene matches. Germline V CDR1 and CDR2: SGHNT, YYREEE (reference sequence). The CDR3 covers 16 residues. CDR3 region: CASSLSSGGNTGELFF. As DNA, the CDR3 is TGTGCCAGCAGCTTGTCTAGCGGGGGGAACACCGGGGAGCTGTTTTTT.

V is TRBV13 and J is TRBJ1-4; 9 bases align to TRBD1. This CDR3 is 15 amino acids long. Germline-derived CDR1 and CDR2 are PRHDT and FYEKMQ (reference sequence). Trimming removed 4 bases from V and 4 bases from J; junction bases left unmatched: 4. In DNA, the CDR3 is TGTGCCAGCAGCTACGGGACAGGGAGTAATGAAAAACTGTTTTTT. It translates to CASSYGTGSNEKLFF.

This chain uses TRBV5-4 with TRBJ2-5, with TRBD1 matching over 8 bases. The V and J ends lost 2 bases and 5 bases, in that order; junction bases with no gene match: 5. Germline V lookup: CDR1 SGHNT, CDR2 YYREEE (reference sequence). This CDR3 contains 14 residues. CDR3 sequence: CASSFGQGEETQYF. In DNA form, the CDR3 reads TGTGCCAGCAGCTTTGGACAGGGCGAGGAGACCCAGTACTTC.

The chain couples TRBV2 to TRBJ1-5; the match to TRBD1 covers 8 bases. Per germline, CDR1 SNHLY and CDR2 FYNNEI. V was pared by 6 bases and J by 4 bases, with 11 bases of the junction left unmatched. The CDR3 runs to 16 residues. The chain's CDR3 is CASSHAGTGMNQPQHF. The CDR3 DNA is TGTGCCAGCAGCCATGCCGGGACAGGCATGAATCAGCCCCAGCATTTT.

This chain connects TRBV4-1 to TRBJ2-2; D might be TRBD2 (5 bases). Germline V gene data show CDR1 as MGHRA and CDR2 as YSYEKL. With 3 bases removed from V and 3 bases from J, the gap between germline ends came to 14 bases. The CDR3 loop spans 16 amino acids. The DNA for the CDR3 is TGCGCCAGCAGCCAGGGAGACATAGGATACACCGGGGAGCTGTTTTTT. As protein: CASSQGDIGYTGELFF.

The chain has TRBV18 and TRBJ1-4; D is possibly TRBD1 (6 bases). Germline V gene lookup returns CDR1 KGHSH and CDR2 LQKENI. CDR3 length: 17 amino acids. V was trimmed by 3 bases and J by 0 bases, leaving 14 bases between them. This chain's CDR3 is CASSPRGDGSTNEKLFF. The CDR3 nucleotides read TGTGCCAGCTCACCGAGGGGGGACGGCTCAACTAATGAAAAACTGTTTTTT.

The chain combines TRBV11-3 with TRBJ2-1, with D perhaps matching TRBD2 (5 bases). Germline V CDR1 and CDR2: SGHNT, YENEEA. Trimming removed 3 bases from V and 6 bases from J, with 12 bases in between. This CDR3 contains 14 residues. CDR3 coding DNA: TGTGCCAGCAGCTTTGGAGTCGGGGTCAATGAGCAGTTCTTC. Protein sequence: CASSFGVGVNEQFF.